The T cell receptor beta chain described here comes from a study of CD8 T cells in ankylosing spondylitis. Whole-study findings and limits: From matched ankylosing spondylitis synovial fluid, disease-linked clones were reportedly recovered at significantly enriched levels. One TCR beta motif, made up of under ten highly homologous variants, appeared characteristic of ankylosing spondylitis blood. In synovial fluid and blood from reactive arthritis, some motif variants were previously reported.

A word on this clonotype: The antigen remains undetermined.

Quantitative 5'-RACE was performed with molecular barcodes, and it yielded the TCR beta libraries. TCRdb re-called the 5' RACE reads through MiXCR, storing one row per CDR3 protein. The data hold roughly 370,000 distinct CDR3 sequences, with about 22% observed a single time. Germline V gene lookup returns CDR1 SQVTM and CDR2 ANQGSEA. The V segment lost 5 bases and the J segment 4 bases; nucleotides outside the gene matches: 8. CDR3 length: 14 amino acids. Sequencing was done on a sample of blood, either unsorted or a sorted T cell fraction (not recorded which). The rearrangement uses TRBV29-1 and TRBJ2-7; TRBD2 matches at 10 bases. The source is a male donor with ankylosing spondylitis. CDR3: CSVKRASGSYEQYF. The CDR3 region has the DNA TGCAGCGTTAAACGGGCTAGCGGGAGTTACGAGCAGTACTTC.